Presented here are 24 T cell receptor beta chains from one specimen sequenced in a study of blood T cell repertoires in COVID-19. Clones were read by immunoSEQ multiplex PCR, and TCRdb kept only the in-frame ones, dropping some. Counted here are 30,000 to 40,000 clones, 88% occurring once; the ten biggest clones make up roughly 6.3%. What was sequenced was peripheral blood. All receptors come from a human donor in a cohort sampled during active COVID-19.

CDR3 coding DNA: TGTGCCAGCAGTTCCTTCCGGGACAGGGGGCTCTACGAGCAGTACTTC. It is translated as CASSSFRDRGLYEQYF. The chain has TRBV28 and TRBJ2-7, with 12 bases that match TRBD1. The CDR3 length is 16 residues. Germline trimming cut 4 bases from V and 3 bases from J; bases unmatched to any gene: 7. Germline CDR1 MDHEN, CDR2 SYDVKM. Complete variable domain (other parts from reference TRBV28 and TRBJ2-7): DVKVTQSSRYLVKRTGEKVFLECVQDMDHENMFWYRQDPGLGLRLIYFSYDVKMKEKGDIPEGYSVSREKKERFSLILESASTNQTSMYLCASSSFRDRGLYEQYFGPGTRLTVT.

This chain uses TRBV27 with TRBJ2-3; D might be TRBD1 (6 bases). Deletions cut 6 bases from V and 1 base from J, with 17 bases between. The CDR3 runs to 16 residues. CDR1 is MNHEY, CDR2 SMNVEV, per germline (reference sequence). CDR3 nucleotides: TGTGCCAGCAGCCTCAACTGGGGGCGGGGCACAGATACGCAGTATTTT. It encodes CASSLNWGRGTDTQYF.

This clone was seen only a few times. The DNA for the CDR3 is TGTGCCAGCTCACGGACAGGGAACAAAGAGACCCAGTACTTC. This sequence encodes CASSRTGNKETQYF. The chain couples TRBV18 to TRBJ2-5; the match to TRBD1 covers 8 bases. This CDR3 is built from 14 residues. The germline gives CDR1 KGHSH, CDR2 LQKENI. V lost 4 bases, J lost 3 bases, and 4 bases stayed unmatched.

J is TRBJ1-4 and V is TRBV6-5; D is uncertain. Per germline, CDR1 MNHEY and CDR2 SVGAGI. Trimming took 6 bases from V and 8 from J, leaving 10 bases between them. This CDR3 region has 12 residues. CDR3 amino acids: CASSSPGEKLFF. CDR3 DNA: TGTGCCAGCAGCTCCCCCGGGGAAAAACTGTTTTTT.

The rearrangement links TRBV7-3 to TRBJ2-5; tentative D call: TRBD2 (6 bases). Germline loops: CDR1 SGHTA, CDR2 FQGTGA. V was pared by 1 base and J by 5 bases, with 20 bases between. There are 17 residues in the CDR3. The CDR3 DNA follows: TGTGCCAGCAGCTTAATGGGGATAGGGTCGGGACTCGAGACCCAGTACTTC. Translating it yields CASSLMGIGSGLETQYF.

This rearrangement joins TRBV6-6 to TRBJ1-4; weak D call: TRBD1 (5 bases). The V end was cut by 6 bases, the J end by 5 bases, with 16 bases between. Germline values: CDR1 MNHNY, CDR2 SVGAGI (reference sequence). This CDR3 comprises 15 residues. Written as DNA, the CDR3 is TGTGCCAGCAGGCCACAAATTCAGGGCAATGAAAAACTGTTTTTT. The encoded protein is CASRPQIQGNEKLFF.

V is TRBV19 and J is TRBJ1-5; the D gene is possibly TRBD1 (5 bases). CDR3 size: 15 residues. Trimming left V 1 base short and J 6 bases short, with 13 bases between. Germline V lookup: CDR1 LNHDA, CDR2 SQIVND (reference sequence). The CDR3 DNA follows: TGTGCCAGTAGTATAGGACAGTATCTAGGTCAGCCCCAGCATTTT. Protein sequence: CASSIGQYLGQPQHF.

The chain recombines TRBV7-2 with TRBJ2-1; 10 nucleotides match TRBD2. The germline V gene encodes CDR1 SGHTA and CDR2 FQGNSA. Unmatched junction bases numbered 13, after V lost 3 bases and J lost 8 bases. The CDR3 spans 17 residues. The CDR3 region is CASSFHGLAGVGDEQFF. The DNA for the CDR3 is TGTGCCAGCAGCTTTCACGGGCTAGCGGGAGTAGGCGATGAGCAGTTCTTC.

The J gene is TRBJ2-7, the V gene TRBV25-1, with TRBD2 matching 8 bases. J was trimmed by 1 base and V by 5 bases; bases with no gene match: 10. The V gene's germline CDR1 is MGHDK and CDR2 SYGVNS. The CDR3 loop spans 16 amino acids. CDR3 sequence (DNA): TGTGCCAGCAGTCCTAGCCGGGCTAGCGGGTCCTACGAGCAGTACTTC. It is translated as CASSPSRASGSYEQYF.

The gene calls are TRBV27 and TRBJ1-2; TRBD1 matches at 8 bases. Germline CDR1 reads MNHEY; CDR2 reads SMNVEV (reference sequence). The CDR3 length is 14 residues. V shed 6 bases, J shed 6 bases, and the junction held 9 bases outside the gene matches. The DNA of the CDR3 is TGTGCCAGCAGCGTTGCGACAGGGGCGGATGGCTACACCTTC. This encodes CASSVATGADGYTF.

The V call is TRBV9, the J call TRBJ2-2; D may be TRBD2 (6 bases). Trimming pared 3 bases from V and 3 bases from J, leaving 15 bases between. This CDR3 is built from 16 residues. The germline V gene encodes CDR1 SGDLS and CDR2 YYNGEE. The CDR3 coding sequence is TGTGCCAGCAGCGCAACCAGCAGGGACTACACCGGGGAGCTGTTTTTT. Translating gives CASSATSRDYTGELFF.

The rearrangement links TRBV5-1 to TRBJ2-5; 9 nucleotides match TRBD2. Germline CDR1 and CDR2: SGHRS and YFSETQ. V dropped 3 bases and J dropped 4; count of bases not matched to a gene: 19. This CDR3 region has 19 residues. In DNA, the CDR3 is TGCGCCAGCAGCTCCATAGCGGGAGCTGTGGATTTCAACAGAGAGACCCAGTACTTC. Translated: CASSSIAGAVDFNRETQYF.

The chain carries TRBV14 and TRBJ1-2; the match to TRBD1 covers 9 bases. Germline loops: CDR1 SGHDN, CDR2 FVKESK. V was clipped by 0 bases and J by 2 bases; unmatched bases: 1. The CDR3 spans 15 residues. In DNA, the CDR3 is TGTGCCAGCAGCCAAGAGGGACAGGGCAACTATGGCTACACCTTC. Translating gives CASSQEGQGNYGYTF.

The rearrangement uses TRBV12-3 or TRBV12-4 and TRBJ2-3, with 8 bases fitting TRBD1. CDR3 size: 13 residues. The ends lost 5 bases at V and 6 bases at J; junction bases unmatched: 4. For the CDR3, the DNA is TGTGCCAGCAGTGGACAGGGTGCCGATACGCAGTATTTT. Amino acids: CASSGQGADTQYF.

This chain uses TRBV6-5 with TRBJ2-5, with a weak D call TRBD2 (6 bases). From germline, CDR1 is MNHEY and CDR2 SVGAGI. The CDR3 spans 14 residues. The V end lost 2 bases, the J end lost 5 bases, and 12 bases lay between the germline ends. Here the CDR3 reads CASSYAGPPETQYF. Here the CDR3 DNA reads TGTGCCAGCAGTTACGCGGGACCGCCGGAGACCCAGTACTTC.

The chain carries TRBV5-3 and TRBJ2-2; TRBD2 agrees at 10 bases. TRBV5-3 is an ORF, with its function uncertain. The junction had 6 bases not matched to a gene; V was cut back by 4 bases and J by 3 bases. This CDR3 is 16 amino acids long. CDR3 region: CARSLGLAEDTGELFF. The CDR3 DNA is TGTGCCAGAAGCCTCGGACTAGCGGAAGACACCGGGGAGCTGTTTTTT.

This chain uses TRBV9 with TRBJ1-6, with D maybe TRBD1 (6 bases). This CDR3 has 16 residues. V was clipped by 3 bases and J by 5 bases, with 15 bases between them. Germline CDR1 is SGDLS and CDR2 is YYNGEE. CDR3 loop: CASSARGAGNNSPLHF. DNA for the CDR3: TGTGCCAGCAGCGCCCGGGGGGCGGGTAATAATTCACCCCTCCACTTT.

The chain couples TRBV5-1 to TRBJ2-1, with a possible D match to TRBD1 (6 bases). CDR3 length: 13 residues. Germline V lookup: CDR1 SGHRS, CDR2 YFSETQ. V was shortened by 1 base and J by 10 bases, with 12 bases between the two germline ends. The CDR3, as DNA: TGCGCCAGCAGCTTGTCAGGGGTTTGGGAGCAGTTCTTC. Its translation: CASSLSGVWEQFF.

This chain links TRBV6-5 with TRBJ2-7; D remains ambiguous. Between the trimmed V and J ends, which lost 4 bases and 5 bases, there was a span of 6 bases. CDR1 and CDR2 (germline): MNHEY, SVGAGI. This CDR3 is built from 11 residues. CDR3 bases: TGTGCCAGCAGTTTACTCCACGAGCAGTACTTC. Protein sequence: CASSLLHEQYF.

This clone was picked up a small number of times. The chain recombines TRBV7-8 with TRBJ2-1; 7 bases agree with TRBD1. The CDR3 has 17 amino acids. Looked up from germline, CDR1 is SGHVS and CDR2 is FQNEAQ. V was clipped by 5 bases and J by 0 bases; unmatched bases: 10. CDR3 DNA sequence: TGTGCCAGCAGCCCCCTCCAAGGGGGCGCCTCCTACAATGAGCAGTTCTTC. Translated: CASSPLQGGASYNEQFF.

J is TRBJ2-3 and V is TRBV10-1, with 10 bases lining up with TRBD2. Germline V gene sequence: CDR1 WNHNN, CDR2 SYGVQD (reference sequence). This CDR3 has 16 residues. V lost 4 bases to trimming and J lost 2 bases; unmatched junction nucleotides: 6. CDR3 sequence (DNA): TGCGCCAGCAGTGGGGCTAGCGGGGGAGTCACAGATACGCAGTATTTT. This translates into CASSGASGGVTDTQYF.

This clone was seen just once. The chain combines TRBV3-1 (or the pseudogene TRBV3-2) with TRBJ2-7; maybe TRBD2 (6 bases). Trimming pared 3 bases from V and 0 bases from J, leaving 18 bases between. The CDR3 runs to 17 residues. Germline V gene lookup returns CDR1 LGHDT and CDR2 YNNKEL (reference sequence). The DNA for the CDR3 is TGTGCCAGCAGCCAGGCCTGGGACTCCCGAAGCTCCTACGAGCAGTACTTC. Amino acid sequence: CASSQAWDSRSSYEQYF.

The CDR3 DNA reads TGTGCCATCAGTGTGGGGGGGCGCGGATACTTGTCTAGCACAGATACGCAGTATTTT. Residues: CAISVGGRGYLSSTDTQYF. The chain is built from TRBV10-3 and TRBJ2-3; a possible D gene is TRBD2 (7 bases). Trimming shortened V by 4 bases and J by 0 bases, and 23 bases separated the two germline ends. Per germline, CDR1 ENHRY and CDR2 SYGVKD. The CDR3 is 19 residues long.

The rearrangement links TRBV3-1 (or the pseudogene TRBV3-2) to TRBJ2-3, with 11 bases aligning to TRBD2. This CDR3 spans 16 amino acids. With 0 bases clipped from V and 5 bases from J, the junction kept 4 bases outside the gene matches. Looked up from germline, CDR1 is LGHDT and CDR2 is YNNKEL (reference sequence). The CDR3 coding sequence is TGTGCCAGCAGCCAAGATCGACTAGCGGGGCAAGATACGCAGTATTTT. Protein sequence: CASSQDRLAGQDTQYF.